This T cell receptor beta chain was found in a study of beta chain features in type 1 diabetes (dated by TCRdb to about 2018). General notes on the study: Mean age, gender distribution, total cell number and subset yield did not differ between patients and healthy donors. A total of some 110 million sorted cells were examined across all samples, and the number of cells per subset was strongly correlated with RNA yield. The study compared TCRB repertoires of sorted circulating CD4+ T cell subsets between recently diagnosed type 1 diabetes patients and matched healthy donors. Regulatory and stem cell-like memory subsets were obtained from only 8 patients and about 8 healthy donors, while naive and central memory subsets were obtained from all 30 or so donors.

The CDR3, from cysteine to phenylalanine, totals 15 residues. Of all the DNA, just the CDR3 is kept, 45 bases in frame from base 1. As encoded in the germline V gene, CDR1 is SGHDT while CDR2 is YYEEEE. For this chain, trimming is 5 bases at the V end and 4 bases at the J end, and the number of junction bases without a gene match is 11. All of the isolated RNA was reverse transcribed with the High Capacity cDNA Reverse Transcription Kit, so expressed TCRB transcripts were sequenced. Deep immunoSEQ sequencing was applied to naive, central memory and regulatory T cell samples, giving an average of roughly 3.6 million total reads per sample. Sorted cells were lysed in RLT buffer, and RNA was extracted using DNase-treated RNeasy Micro or Mini kits according to cell number. Each cell subset was processed separately to prevent cross-contamination, with patient and healthy donor samples processed together. TCRB sequences were amplified from cDNA with the immunoSEQ multiplex PCR, producing 87-bp fragments spanning the CDR3 region. Sequencing of the amplicons was done on the Illumina HiSeq platform. The paper's processing steps were these. Synthetic template baselines were used to correct PCR bias computationally, reads within Hamming distance 2 were collapsed together, and singletons that could not be merged were discarded. Reads were aligned to IMGT to assign V, D and J genes, CDR3 length, and insertions or deletions at six rearrangement sites. Within each subset, clonotype counts were normalized to the number of sorted cells before true diversity and Gini coefficients were calculated with the tcR R package. The overlap coefficient, calculated on TCRB nucleotide sequences, was used to measure repertoire sharing. TCRdb mirrors the immuneACCESS table, restricted to in-frame sequences. Some clones are absent from its copies; in checked studies, under half trace to an unresolved V gene, and the reason for the others is unknown. V, J and clone size reflect that table, while D and trimming were determined from the DNA. The sample includes around 140,000 clones, with roughly 10% observed a single time. Approximately 0.7% of the sample goes to the ten largest clones.

What the research found in general, with its limitations: PCR might favor shorter templates, but patient and control samples were amplified and corrected together, so any skew would affect both groups equally. A moderate but significant shortening of TCRB CDR3 length was observed in type 1 diabetes patients in all four CD4+ subsets. Because cDNA was sequenced instead of genomic DNA, activated cells with high expression could be over-represented, although the groups did not differ in activation or CD3 levels. Because small numbers of individuals were included in the HLA sub-analyses, any influence of HLA type on TCRB rearrangement was left unresolved. At VDJ recombination sites, patients with type 1 diabetes made fewer insertions and deleted more nucleotides, a pattern implying thymic rearrangement abnormalities. Naive, central memory and regulatory TCRB repertoires appeared to be more alike among patients than among healthy donors.

Notes on this clone: The antigen it binds to is not known. Per-base quality was not reported, and no clone a single base away is much larger than it.

From each donor, a single peripheral blood sample of 100 to 150 mL on average was drawn into heparinised tubes. A BD FACSAria II and a panel including CD45RO, CCR7, CD25, CD127, CD95 and CD27 were used to sort naive, central memory, regulatory and stem cell-like memory CD4+ T cells. Every sorted population had a purity above 95%. PBMCs were isolated immediately by Lymphoprep density gradient centrifugation and stained directly without culture. So that batch effects would be minimized, each experiment stained and sorted samples in pairs, pairing one healthy donor with one patient. Specimen: central memory CD4+ T cells from blood. The sequence is built from TRBV5-6 and TRBJ1-2; 7 nucleotides in the junction match TRBD1. The sequence derives from a man between 25 and 39 years old with type 1 diabetes. For the CDR3, the sequence is CASRLGTASFYGYTF. DNA sequence: TGTGCCAGCAGATTAGGGACAGCGTCATTCTATGGCTACACCTTC.